The following is a T cell receptor (beta chain) sequence with its context. Looked up from germline, CDR1 is MDHEN and CDR2 is SYDVKM. This CDR3 contains 16 residues. J gave up 0 bases and V 5 bases, and 9 bases lay outside the gene matches. Naive CD8 cells were CD45RO-negative, positively selected for CCR7, excluding terminally differentiated effector memory CD45RA+ cells. The sample is drawn from a study of shared clonotypes between healthy human individuals. Across the study: Each donor had three CD4 naive, three CD4 memory, two CD8 naive and one CD8 memory plate.

The authors loaded around 190 ng DNA, 25,000 to 30,000 T cell genomes, into sorted-subset replicate PCRs. The assay was immunoSEQ multiplex PCR, and TCRdb's table has in-frame clones only and misses some. Of around 610,000 clones in the sample, 95% to 96% were seen once. The sequenced material came from naive CD8+ T cells sorted from blood. The origin of this receptor is a woman aged 25-40 years in good health. The gene calls are TRBV28 and TRBJ1-1; the match to TRBD1 covers 7 bases. CDR3 protein: CASSLTGQHMNTEAFF. The CDR3 region has the DNA TGTGCCAGCAGTCTCACGGGACAGCACATGAACACTGAAGCTTTCTTT.